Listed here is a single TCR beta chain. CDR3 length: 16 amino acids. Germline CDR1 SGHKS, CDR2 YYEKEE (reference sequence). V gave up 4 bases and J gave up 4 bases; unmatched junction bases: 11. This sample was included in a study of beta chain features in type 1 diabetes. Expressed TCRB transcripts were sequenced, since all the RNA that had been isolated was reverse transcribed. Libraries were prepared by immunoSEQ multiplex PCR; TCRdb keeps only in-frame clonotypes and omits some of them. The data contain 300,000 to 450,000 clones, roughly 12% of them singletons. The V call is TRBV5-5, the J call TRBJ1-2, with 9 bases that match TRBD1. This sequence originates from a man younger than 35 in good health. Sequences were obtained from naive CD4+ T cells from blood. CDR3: CASSQGGTGRVYGYTF. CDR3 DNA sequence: TGTGCCAGCAGCCAAGGGGGGACAGGGAGAGTCTATGGCTACACCTTC.